Below, one TCR beta chain is given with its context. Its antigen remains unidentified. The data stem from a study of tissue T cells after allogeneic stem cell transplantation. Study outcomes and limitations: Within patients, tissue anatomy strongly shaped TCR repertoire composition.

The CDR3 runs 13 residues. Germline V gene lookup returns CDR1 LNHDA and CDR2 SQIVND (reference sequence). Trimming removed 8 bases from V and 4 bases from J, with 12 bases in between. Clones were read by immunoSEQ multiplex PCR, and TCRdb kept only the in-frame ones, dropping some. The repertoire includes about 9,800 clones, 60% to 70% of them detected once, and 20% to 30% sits in the top ten. The TCR originated in a male donor older than 55 with lung cancer. Sequences were derived from tissue from the stomach, sampled at autopsy. The rearrangement links TRBV19 to TRBJ1-5; no firm D call. CDR3 protein: CASSEVRNQPQHF. CDR3 nucleotide sequence: TGTGCCAGTTCGGAGGTGAGGAATCAGCCCCAGCATTTT.